The present TCR beta chain was sequenced within a study of spatial heterogeneity in lung cancer. On the study more broadly: A consistent excess of beta-chain over alpha-chain sequences was detected. Raw reads showed each unique TCR and UMI combination turning up more than ten times on average. Whole-study findings and limits: Expanded TCRs classified as ubiquitous or regional were counted, and these counts tracked ubiquitous and regional nonsynonymous mutations, respectively. The number of expanded tumor alpha and beta chains correlated with mutation number.

By share, this clonotype ranks as medium-sized. What it binds is unknown. After removal of 3 bases from V and 4 bases from J, the junction contained 5 bases not matched to a gene. CDR1 is LNHNV and CDR2 is YYDKDF in the germline V gene (reference sequence). This CDR3 contains 14 residues. This sample's time point: sample taken at primary tumor resection. Whole RNA, isolated from tumor, nontumor lung or frozen PBMC, was sequenced without prior sorting. MiXCR, run by TCRdb on the 5' RACE reads, gives a single entry per CDR3 protein. This sample carries about 7,800 distinct CDR3 sequences, approximately 8.2% of them seen once, and the ten largest clones take about 4%.

The specimen comprised lung tumor tissue, sampled at surgery. This chain uses TRBV15 with TRBJ2-7, with 8 nucleotides matching TRBD1. The receptor's source is a male donor with early-stage non-small cell lung cancer. In DNA form, the CDR3 reads TGTGCCACCAGCAGCCGCCGACAGGGGTACGAGCAGTACTTC. This encodes CATSSRRQGYEQYF.